This TCR beta chain comes out of a study of response to subunit inactivated influenza vaccine. The study, taken as a whole, reports: Authors suggested few new T cells are recruited by each seasonal influenza vaccination.

About this clonotype: The antigen is unknown.

TCRdb ran MiXCR on the RT-PCR reads and lists one entry per CDR3 protein. The sample shows under 550,000 distinct CDR3 sequences, roughly 7.6% of them seen only once. CDR1 is DFQATT and CDR2 is SNEGSKA in the germline V gene (reference sequence). V lost 0 bases to trimming and J lost 12 bases, with 12 bases between them. The CDR3 length is 12 residues. Sequenced material: PBMCs from blood, taken around 25 months after vaccination. The receptor comes from a man between 50 and 75 years old who received an inactivated influenza vaccine. This sequence joins TRBV20-1 and TRBJ2-1; no definite D call. CDR3 nucleotides: TGCAGTGCTAGAGAGGCGGCTCCTCTGCAGTTCTTC. It yields the protein CSAREAAPLQFF.